This record concerns one T cell receptor beta chain sequence. Its antigen is unknown. The collection from each donor was one heparinised blood draw averaging about 116 mL. The record originates from a study of beta chain features in type 1 diabetes. Overall study findings and caveats: The study found that naive, central memory and Treg TCRB repertoires appeared more similar in patients than in healthy donors.

The length of the CDR3 is 16 residues. The germline gives CDR1 SGHNT, CDR2 YYREEE (reference sequence). V lost 4 bases to trimming and J lost 4 bases; unmatched junction nucleotides: 11. The isolated RNA, all of it, was reverse transcribed, so expressed TCRB transcripts were what got sequenced. The protocol was immunoSEQ multiplex PCR, while the TCRdb copy is restricted to in-frame clones and leaves out a portion. The sample comprises over 65,000 clones, roughly 30% of which are singletons, and approximately 0.45% rests with the top ten. The chain links TRBV5-4 to TRBJ2-7; 10 positions agree with TRBD2. This clonotype was sampled from a woman in her late teens or twenties in good health. The sample taken for sequencing was stem cell memory CD4+ T cells from blood. CDR3 amino acids: CASSKGLAGVSYEQYF. The CDR3 DNA sequence: TGTGCCAGCAGCAAAGGTCTAGCGGGAGTTTCTTACGAGCAGTACTTC.